The 10 T cell receptor beta chains given below trace back to one sample, sequenced in a study of T cell changes during pregnancy in multiple sclerosis. The method was immunoSEQ multiplex PCR; TCRdb's version includes in-frame clones alone and lacks a portion of them. The table shows approximately 85,000 clones, with approximately 90% occurring only once. Sample: peripheral blood, taken in the first trimester of pregnancy. These receptors all stem from a female donor with multiple sclerosis, enrolled in a pregnancy study.

V usage is TRBV6-5 and J usage is TRBJ1-1, with D tentatively TRBD1 (5 bases). CDR3 length: 14 amino acids. CDR1 is MNHEY, CDR2 SVGAGI, per germline. V was cut by 5 bases and J by 4 bases, with 14 bases left in between. Here the CDR3 reads CASSPDSLSTEAFF. The CDR3 DNA reads TGTGCCAGCAGTCCAGACAGCCTATCCACTGAAGCTTTCTTT.

This chain uses TRBV29-1 with TRBJ2-1; 9 bases are shared with TRBD2. There are 15 residues in the CDR3. CDR1 is SQVTM, CDR2 ANQGSEA, per germline. V lost 3 bases and J lost 6; bases outside the gene matches: 9. The CDR3 DNA reads TGCAGCGTTGAGAGGGCGGGAGGGTGGGGCAATGAGCAGTTCTTC. This gives the protein CSVERAGGWGNEQFF.

J is TRBJ2-5 and V is TRBV6-4; 7 bases are a match to TRBD2. The CDR3 length is 14 residues. Looked up from germline, CDR1 is MRHNA and CDR2 is SNTAGT. V gave up 3 bases and J gave up 5 bases; unmatched junction bases: 6. CDR3 loop: CASSEGGGAETQYF. CDR3 bases: TGTGCCAGCAGTGAGGGCGGGGGAGCGGAGACCCAGTACTTC.

The chain is built from TRBV5-1 and TRBJ2-3; possibly TRBD2 for D (5 bases). V gave up 4 bases and J gave up 2 bases, with 17 bases separating them. Germline V lookup: CDR1 SGHRS, CDR2 YFSETQ. The CDR3 has 16 amino acids. The CDR3 DNA follows: TGCGCCAGCAGCCCCCGCCAGCGGAGTTCCACAGATACGCAGTATTTT. Its translation: CASSPRQRSSTDTQYF.

The J gene is TRBJ2-1, the V gene TRBV5-4; D perhaps matches TRBD2 (5 bases). Looked up from germline, CDR1 is SGHNT and CDR2 is YYREEE (reference sequence). Between the trimmed V and J ends, which lost 7 bases and 5 bases, there was a span of 13 bases. The CDR3 is 13 amino acids. The CDR3 protein is CASEKGANNEQFF. DNA for the CDR3: TGTGCCAGCGAAAAGGGAGCGAACAATGAGCAGTTCTTC.

V and J are TRBV19 and TRBJ2-1, with D perhaps matching TRBD1 (6 bases). Germline CDR1 LNHDA, CDR2 SQIVND (reference sequence). CDR3 size: 15 residues. V lost 5 bases and J lost 5, with 16 bases in between. Written as DNA, the CDR3 is TGTGCCAGTAGTCTTGGCCGGGACAACAACAATGAGCAGTTCTTC. This gives the protein CASSLGRDNNNEQFF.

The V gene is TRBV6-1, the J gene TRBJ2-5; D not resolved. Trimming cost V 2 bases and J 5 bases, with 15 bases left between them. Per the germline V gene, CDR1 is MNHNS and CDR2 is SASEGT. The CDR3 totals 15 residues. The CDR3, as DNA: TGTGCCAGCAGTGAATTGTCTTGTTTTGTCGAGACCCAGTACTTC. This encodes CASSELSCFVETQYF.

This clone was seen just once. The chain links TRBV13 to TRBJ2-1; 8 positions match TRBD2. V trimming: 5 bases; J trimming: 8 bases; junction bases outside the gene matches: 11. The CDR3 length is 15 residues. The germline CDR1 and CDR2 sequences are PRHDT and FYEKMQ (reference sequence). The CDR3 bases are TGTGCCAGCAGCACCTGGGATAGCGGGACCTATGAGCAGTTCTTC. This codes for CASSTWDSGTYEQFF.

The chain carries TRBV6-1 and TRBJ1-1; TRBD1 matches 8 bases. Per the germline V gene, CDR1 is MNHNS and CDR2 is SASEGT. CDR3 size: 15 residues. V shed 2 bases, J shed 6 bases, and the junction held 8 bases outside the gene matches. The CDR3 DNA reads TGTGCCAGCAGTGAAAACGATCAGGGGGCTGCTGAAGCTTTCTTT. The encoded protein is CASSENDQGAAEAFF.

This sequence joins TRBV28 and TRBJ1-6; D possibly corresponds to TRBD1 (5 bases). V was cut by 5 bases and J by 7 bases, with 9 bases left in between. The germline V gene has CDR1 MDHEN and CDR2 SYDVKM. The CDR3 spans 13 residues. In DNA form, the CDR3 reads TGTGCCAGCAGTCTGACAGACAATTCACCCCTCCACTTT. Protein sequence: CASSLTDNSPLHF.